This T cell receptor (beta chain) was retrieved from a study of CD8+CD57+ T cells in acquired aplastic anemia. General study points: For CD8+ Simpson's diversity, patients and controls showed no significant difference.

CDR3 length: 15 residues. V lost 6 bases and J lost 4; bases outside the gene matches: 6. CDR1 is MNHNS, CDR2 SASEGT, per germline. Note on this clonotype: Its target is not known.

Sequencing involved patients with CD8+CD57+ cell expansion previously shown by flow cytometry. Genomic DNA templated the TCR beta VDJ and CDR3 profiling. MiXCR, applied by TCRdb to the reads, yields one record per CDR3 protein. The sample has just over 150,000 distinct CDR3 sequences, around 48% seen once; the top ten hold 25% to 35%. The J gene is TRBJ1-6, the V gene TRBV6-1; TRBD1 matches 7 bases. The source is a human donor with aplastic anemia. Sequenced: sorted CD4+, CD8+, or CD8+CD57+ T cells (not recorded which) from PBMCs. The CDR3 DNA reads TGTGCCAGCAGGGCGGGGACAGCTTATAATTCACCCCTCCACTTT. Protein: CASRAGTAYNSPLHF.